The rows below give T cell receptor beta chains drawn from one sample of a study of shared clonotypes between healthy human individuals. Only in-frame clones appear in the TCRdb table, and some are missing; sequencing was by immunoSEQ multiplex PCR. Altogether hundreds of thousands of clones are present, roughly 97% being singletons, with the ten largest covering 0.045% to 0.06%. Sequences were obtained from naive CD4+ T cells sorted from blood. The origin of the receptors is a woman younger than 45 in good health. CDR3s include the opening cysteine and the closing phenylalanine or tryptophan. D genes are given only for firm matches. Clone size is not always given. Where it is, it says once, few, many or a class for expanded clones.

cdr3_nt: TGCAGCGCTGGGACAAACTATGGCTACACCTTC; cdr3_aa: CSAGTNYGYTF; j_call: TRBJ1-2; d_call: .; v_call: TRBV29-1; clone_size: .
cdr3_nt: TGTGCCAGCAGACCTCGAGCGTCGGGGCCCCAGCATTTT; cdr3_aa: CASRPRASGPQHF; j_call: TRBJ1-5; d_call: .; v_call: TRBV28; clone_size: .
cdr3_nt: TGCGCCAGCACTATAGCGGGAATCGACGGTGAGCAGTTCTTC; cdr3_aa: CASTIAGIDGEQFF; j_call: TRBJ2-1; d_call: TRBD2; v_call: TRBV5-1; clone_size: .
cdr3_nt: TGCGCCAGCAGCCCGGGACAGGGGATCCCCTTTTTT; cdr3_aa: CASSPGQGIPFF; j_call: TRBJ1-1; d_call: TRBD1; v_call: TRBV10-1; clone_size: .
cdr3_nt: TGTGCCAGCAGTTTAGCGGGAGGGTACAATGAGCAGTTCTTC; cdr3_aa: CASSLAGGYNEQFF; j_call: TRBJ2-1; d_call: TRBD2; v_call: TRBV27; clone_size: .
cdr3_nt: TGTGCCACCAGCGGGAGCGGACGAAAACTGTTTTTT; cdr3_aa: CATSGSGRKLFF; j_call: TRBJ1-4; d_call: .; v_call: TRBV15; clone_size: .
cdr3_nt: TGCGCTAGCGGGAGAGAACACGAGCAGTACTTC; cdr3_aa: CASGREHEQYF; j_call: TRBJ2-7; d_call: TRBD2; v_call: TRBV28; clone_size: .
cdr3_nt: TGTGCCAGCAGCTTTGGGGGCGCAGGGAACACCGGGGAGCTGTTTTTT; cdr3_aa: CASSFGGAGNTGELFF; j_call: TRBJ2-2; d_call: .; v_call: TRBV7-3; clone_size: .
cdr3_nt: TGTGCCAGCAGCATGGGGAAAGCCTCCCAAGAGACCCAGTACTTC; cdr3_aa: CASSMGKASQETQYF; j_call: TRBJ2-5; d_call: .; v_call: TRBV5-4; clone_size: .
cdr3_nt: TGCGCCAGCAGCTTGTTCCGAAACACTGAAGCTTTCTTT; cdr3_aa: CASSLFRNTEAFF; j_call: TRBJ1-1; d_call: .; v_call: TRBV5-1; clone_size: once
cdr3_nt: TGTGCCAGCAGTCCCGGGACAGTGAACACTGAAGCTTTCTTT; cdr3_aa: CASSPGTVNTEAFF; j_call: TRBJ1-1; d_call: TRBD1; v_call: TRBV28; clone_size: once
cdr3_nt: TGTGCCAGCAGCGTATATAGCGGGAGCTCCTACAATGAGCAGTTCTTC; cdr3_aa: CASSVYSGSSYNEQFF; j_call: TRBJ2-1; d_call: TRBD2; v_call: TRBV9; clone_size: .
cdr3_nt: TGTGCCAGCAGCCGGGCCCTTAATGAAAAACTGTTTTTT; cdr3_aa: CASSRALNEKLFF; j_call: TRBJ1-4; d_call: .; v_call: TRBV2; clone_size: .
cdr3_nt: TGTGCCACCAGCAGAGATAGGCCGGAGTCCGAGACCCAGTACTTC; cdr3_aa: CATSRDRPESETQYF; j_call: TRBJ2-5; d_call: .; v_call: TRBV15; clone_size: .
cdr3_nt: TGTGCCAGCAGCACGAGAGGGACAGGGGACAGAAATGAAAAACTGTTTTTT; cdr3_aa: CASSTRGTGDRNEKLFF; j_call: TRBJ1-4; d_call: TRBD1; v_call: TRBV13; clone_size: .
cdr3_nt: TGTGCCAGTAGTAGAGGACAGGGGTCGACCCACGAGCAGTACTTC; cdr3_aa: CASSRGQGSTHEQYF; j_call: TRBJ2-7; d_call: TRBD1; v_call: TRBV19; clone_size: once
cdr3_nt: TGCGCCAGCCAAGTACCCGGTAGGGGGCCCAATGAGCAGTTCTTC; cdr3_aa: CASQVPGRGPNEQFF; j_call: TRBJ2-1; d_call: TRBD1; v_call: TRBV10-2; clone_size: .
cdr3_nt: TGTGCCAGCAGTTTCTTCCGGTCCGGGACAGGGTTTAGAGGAAATGAAAAACTGTTTTTT; cdr3_aa: CASSFFRSGTGFRGNEKLFF; j_call: TRBJ1-4; d_call: TRBD1; v_call: TRBV28; clone_size: .
cdr3_nt: TGTGCCAGCAGTTTAACCTTCACAGGGGGAACCTACGAGCAGTACTTC; cdr3_aa: CASSLTFTGGTYEQYF; j_call: TRBJ2-7; d_call: TRBD1; v_call: TRBV27; clone_size: .